This T cell receptor (beta chain) originates from a study of beta chain features in type 1 diabetes. Study conclusions and caveats: Among patients, naive, central memory and Treg TCRB repertoires appeared more similar than among healthy donors. Sequencing the cDNA could make cells with high TCR expression show up more than they should. Significant though moderate, a shortening of TCRB CDR3s appeared in all four CD4+ subsets of Type 1 diabetes patients. Whether TCRB rearrangement is influenced by HLA type was left unresolved in this analysis.

This clone was found a few times. The antigen remains unidentified. Relative to the germline gene, one junction end is altered; a read error may explain this. What was sequenced were expressed TCRB transcripts, since all of the isolated RNA had been reverse transcribed. Sequenced by immunoSEQ multiplex PCR; TCRdb stores in-frame clones only, minus some. Of around 180,000 clones listed, 6.5% to 8.5% are singletons. Isolation of CD4+ naive, central memory, regulatory and stem cell-like memory cells was achieved by sorting via CD45RO/CCR7/CD25/CD127/CD95/CD27. The TCR comes from a man between 18 and 35 years old with type 1 diabetes. The sample consisted of central memory CD4+ T cells from blood.

This chain's CDR3 is CASSPQGANVLTF. In DNA form, the CDR3 reads TGTGCCAGCTCACCGCAGGGGGCGAACGTCCTGACTTTC. The chain uses TRBV18 and TRBJ2-6, with 8 bases that match TRBD1. This CDR3 is 13 amino acids long. The V gene's germline CDR1 is KGHSH and CDR2 LQKENI.